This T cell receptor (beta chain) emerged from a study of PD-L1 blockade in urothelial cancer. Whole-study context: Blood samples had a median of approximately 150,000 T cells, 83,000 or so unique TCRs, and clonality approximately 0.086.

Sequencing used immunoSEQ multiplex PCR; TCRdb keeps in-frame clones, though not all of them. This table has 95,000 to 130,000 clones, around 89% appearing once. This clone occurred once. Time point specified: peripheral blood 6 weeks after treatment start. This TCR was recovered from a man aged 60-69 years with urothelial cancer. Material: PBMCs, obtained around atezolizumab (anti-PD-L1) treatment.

In DNA form, the CDR3 reads TGTGCCAGCTCTCGGACTAGCGGGGGCCTAAGCTCCTACGAGCAGTACTTC. Protein product: CASSRTSGGLSSYEQYF. This chain uses TRBV18 with TRBJ2-7; 13 positions match TRBD2. The germline V gene encodes CDR1 KGHSH and CDR2 LQKENI. Trimming at V came to 6 bases and at J to 0 bases, leaving 8 bases not matched to a gene. This CDR3 contains 17 residues.